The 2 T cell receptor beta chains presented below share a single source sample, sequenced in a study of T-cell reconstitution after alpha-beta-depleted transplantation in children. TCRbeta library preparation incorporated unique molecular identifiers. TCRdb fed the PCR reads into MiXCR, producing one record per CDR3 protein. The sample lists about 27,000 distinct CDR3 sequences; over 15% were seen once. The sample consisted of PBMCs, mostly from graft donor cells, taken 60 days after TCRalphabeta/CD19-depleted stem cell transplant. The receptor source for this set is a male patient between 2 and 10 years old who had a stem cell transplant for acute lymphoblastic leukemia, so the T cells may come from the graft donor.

CDR3 in amino acids: CASRDGPGELFF. The CDR3 region has the DNA TGCGCCAGCAGGGATGGACCCGGGGAGCTGTTTTTT. The V call is TRBV5-1, the J call TRBJ2-2, with D uncertain. Looked up from germline, CDR1 is SGHRS and CDR2 is YFSETQ. The CDR3 consists of 12 residues. V shed 5 bases and J shed 6 bases, with 8 bases lying between them. The entire variable domain, with the rest obtained from reference TRBV5-1 and TRBJ2-2, is as follows: KAGVTQTPRYLIKTRGQQVTLSCSPISGHRSVSWYQQTPGQGLQFLFEYFSETQRNKGNFPGRFSGRQFSNSRSEMNVSTLELGDSALYLCASRDGPGELFFGEGSRLTVL.

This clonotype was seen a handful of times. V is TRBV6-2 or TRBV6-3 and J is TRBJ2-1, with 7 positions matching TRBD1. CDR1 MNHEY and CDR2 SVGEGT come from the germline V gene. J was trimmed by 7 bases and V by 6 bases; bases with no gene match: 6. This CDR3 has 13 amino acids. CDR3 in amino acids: CASSPRDSNEQFF. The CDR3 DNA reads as TGTGCCAGCAGCCCTCGGGACAGTAATGAGCAGTTCTTC.